The clone carrying this T cell receptor beta chain is a singleton in its sample. As handled by the study authors: The authors estimated nucleated cell counts from reference gene primer amplification. Method: immunoSEQ multiplex PCR; TCRdb's copy keeps in-frame clones and lacks some. V, J and clone size are taken as reported in that table, and D and trimming were inferred from the DNA itself. The table lists 200,000 to 250,000 clones, almost 90% of them singletons, with approximately 15% in the top ten. The data were obtained in a study of blood T cell repertoires in COVID-19. Study background: Collection of acute and convalescent COVID-19 samples took place in the United States, Italy and Spain.

The CDR3 sequence is 16 residues long. V dropped 5 bases and J dropped 7; count of bases not matched to a gene: 11. Germline values: CDR1 SGHRS, CDR2 YFSETQ. The receptor was derived from a man aged 25 to 45 who had been exposed to COVID-19. The gene calls are TRBV5-1 and TRBJ2-1, with TRBD2 matching 11 bases. Specimen: PBMCs or T cells enriched from blood (not recorded which). The CDR3 nucleotides are TGCGCCAGCAGTACTCTGGTAGCGGGGGGGCAGAATGAGCAGTTCTTC. Its protein is CASSTLVAGGQNEQFF.